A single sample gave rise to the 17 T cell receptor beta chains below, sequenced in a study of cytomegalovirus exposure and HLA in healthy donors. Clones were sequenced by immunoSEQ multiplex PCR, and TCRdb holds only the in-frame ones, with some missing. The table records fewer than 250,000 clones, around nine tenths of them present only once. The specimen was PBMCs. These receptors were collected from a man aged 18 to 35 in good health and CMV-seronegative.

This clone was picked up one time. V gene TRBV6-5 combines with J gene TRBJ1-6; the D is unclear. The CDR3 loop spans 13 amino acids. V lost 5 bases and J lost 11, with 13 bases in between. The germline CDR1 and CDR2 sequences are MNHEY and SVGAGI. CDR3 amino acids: CASSPRIGAPLHF. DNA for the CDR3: TGTGCCAGCAGTCCCAGGATCGGGGCACCCCTCCACTTT.

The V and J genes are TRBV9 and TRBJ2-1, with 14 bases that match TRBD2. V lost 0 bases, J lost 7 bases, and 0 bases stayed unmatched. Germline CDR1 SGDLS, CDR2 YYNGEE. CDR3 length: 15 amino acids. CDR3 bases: TGTGCCAGCAGCGTAGGGACTAGCGGGGGGAATGAGCAGTTCTTC. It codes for CASSVGTSGGNEQFF.

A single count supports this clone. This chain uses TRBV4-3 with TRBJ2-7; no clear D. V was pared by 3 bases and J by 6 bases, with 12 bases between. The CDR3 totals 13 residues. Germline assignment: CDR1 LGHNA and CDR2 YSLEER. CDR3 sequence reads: CASSHELTSEQYF. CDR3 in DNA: TGCGCCAGCAGCCATGAACTCACCTCCGAGCAGTACTTC.

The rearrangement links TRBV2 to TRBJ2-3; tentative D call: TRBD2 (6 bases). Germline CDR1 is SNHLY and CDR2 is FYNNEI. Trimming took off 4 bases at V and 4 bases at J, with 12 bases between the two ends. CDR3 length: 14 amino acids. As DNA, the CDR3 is TGTGCCAGCAGTGCGCTGGGGGAGGCAGATACGCAGTATTTT. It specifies CASSALGEADTQYF. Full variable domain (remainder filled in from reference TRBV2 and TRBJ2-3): EPEVTQTPSHQVTQMGQEVILRCVPISNHLYFYWYRQILGQKVEFLVSFYNNEISEKSEIFDDQFSVERPDGSNFTLKIRSTKLEDSAMYFCASSALGEADTQYFGPGTRLTVL.

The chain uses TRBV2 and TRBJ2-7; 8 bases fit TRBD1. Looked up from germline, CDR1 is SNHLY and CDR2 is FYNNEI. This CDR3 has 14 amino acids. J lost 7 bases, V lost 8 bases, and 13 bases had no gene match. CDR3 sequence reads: CASAAPGQGGEQYF. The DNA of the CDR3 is TGTGCCAGCGCCGCTCCAGGACAGGGCGGAGAGCAGTACTTC.

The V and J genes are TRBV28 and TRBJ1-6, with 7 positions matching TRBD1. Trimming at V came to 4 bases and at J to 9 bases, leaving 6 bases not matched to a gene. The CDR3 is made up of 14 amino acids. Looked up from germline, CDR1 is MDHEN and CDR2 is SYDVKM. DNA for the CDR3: TGTGCCAGCAGTTCCGGGACAGCAGGTTCACCCCTCCACTTT. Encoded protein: CASSSGTAGSPLHF.

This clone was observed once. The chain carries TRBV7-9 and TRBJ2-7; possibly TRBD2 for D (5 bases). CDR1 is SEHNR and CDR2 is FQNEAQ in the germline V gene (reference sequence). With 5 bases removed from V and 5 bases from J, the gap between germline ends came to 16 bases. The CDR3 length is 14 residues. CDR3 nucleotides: TGTGCCAGCAGCCCTTTGACTAATTCCCACGAGCAGTACTTC. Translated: CASSPLTNSHEQYF.

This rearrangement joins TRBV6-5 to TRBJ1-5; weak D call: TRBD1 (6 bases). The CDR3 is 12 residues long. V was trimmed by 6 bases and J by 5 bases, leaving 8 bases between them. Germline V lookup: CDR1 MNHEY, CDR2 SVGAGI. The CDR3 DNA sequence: TGTGCCAGCAGCAACAGGGATCAGCCCCAGCATTTT. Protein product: CASSNRDQPQHF.

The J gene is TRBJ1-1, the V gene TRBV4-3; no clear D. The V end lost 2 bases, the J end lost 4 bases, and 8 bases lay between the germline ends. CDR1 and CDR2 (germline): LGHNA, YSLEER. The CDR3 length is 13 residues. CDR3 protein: CASSQRGGTEAFF. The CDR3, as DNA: TGCGCCAGCAGCCAACGGGGAGGCACTGAAGCTTTCTTT.

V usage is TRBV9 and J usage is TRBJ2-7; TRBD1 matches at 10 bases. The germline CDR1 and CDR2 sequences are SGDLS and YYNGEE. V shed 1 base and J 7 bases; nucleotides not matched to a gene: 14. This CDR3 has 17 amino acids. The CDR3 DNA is TGTGCCAGCAGCGTATCTGTCGGAGGACAGGGGGATGGGGAGCAGTACTTC. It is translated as CASSVSVGGQGDGEQYF.

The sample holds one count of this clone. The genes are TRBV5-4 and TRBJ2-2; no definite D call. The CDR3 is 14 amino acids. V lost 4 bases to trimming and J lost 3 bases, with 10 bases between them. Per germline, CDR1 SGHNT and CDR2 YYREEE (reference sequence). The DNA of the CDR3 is TGTGCCAGCAGCCCTGGGCCAGACACCGGGGAGCTGTTTTTT. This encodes CASSPGPDTGELFF.

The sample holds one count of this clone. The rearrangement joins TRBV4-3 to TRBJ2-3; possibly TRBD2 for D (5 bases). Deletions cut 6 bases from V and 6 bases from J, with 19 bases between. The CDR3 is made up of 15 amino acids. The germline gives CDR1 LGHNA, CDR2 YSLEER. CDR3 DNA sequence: TGCGCCAGCAGTTCAAGCCGAGGGCGGCAGGATACGCAGTATTTT. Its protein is CASSSSRGRQDTQYF.

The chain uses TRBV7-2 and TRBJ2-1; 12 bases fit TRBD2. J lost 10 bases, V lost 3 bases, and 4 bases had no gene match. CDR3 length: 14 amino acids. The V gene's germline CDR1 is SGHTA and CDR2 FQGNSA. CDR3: CASSFVGTSGEQFF. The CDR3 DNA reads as TGTGCCAGCAGCTTCGTCGGGACTAGCGGGGAGCAGTTCTTC. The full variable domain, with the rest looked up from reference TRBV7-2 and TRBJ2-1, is GAGVSQSPSNKVTEKGKDVELRCDPISGHTALYWYRQSLGQGLEFLIYFQGNSAPDKSGLPSDRFSAERTGGSVSTLTIQRTQQEDSAVYLCASSFVGTSGEQFFGPGTRLTVL.

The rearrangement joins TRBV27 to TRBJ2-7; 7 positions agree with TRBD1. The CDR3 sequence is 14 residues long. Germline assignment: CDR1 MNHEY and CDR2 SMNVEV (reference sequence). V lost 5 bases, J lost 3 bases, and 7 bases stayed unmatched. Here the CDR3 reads CASSPGQYLYEQYF. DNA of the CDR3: TGTGCCAGCAGTCCGGGACAGTATCTCTACGAGCAGTACTTC.

The CDR3: CASSLGTGDSPLHF. CDR3 bases: TGTGCCAGCAGTTTGGGGACGGGGGATTCACCCCTCCACTTT. The chain carries TRBV6-5 and TRBJ1-6, with a weak D call TRBD1 (5 bases). The CDR3 extends over 14 amino acids. V was cut by 4 bases and J by 8 bases, with 12 bases left in between. Germline V lookup: CDR1 MNHEY, CDR2 SVGAGI.

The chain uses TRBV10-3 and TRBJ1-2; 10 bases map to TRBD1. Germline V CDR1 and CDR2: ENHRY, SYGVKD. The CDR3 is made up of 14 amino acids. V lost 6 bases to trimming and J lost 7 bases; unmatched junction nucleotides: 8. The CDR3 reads CAIRPGTGVPGYTF. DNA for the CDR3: TGTGCCATCAGGCCCGGGACAGGGGTTCCTGGCTACACCTTC.

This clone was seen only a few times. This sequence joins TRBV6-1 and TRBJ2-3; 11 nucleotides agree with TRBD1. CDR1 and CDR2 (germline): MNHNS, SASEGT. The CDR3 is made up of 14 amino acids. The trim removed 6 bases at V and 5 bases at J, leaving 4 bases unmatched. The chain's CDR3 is CASRLGQGGDTQYF. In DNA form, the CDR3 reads TGTGCCAGCAGGCTGGGACAGGGGGGAGATACGCAGTATTTT.